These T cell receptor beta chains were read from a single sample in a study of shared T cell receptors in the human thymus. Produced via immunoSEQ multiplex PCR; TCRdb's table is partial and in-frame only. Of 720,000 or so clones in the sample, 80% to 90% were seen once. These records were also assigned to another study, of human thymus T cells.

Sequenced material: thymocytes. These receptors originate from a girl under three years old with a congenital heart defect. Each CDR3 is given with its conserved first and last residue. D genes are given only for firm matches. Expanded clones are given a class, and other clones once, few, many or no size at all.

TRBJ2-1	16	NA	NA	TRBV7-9	TGTGCCAGCAGCCGACCGACAGCCCCCTCCTACAATGAGCAGTTCTTC	CASSRPTAPSYNEQFF
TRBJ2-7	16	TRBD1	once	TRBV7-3	TGTGCCAGCAGCTTATCGGGACAGGGGGCCTCCTACGAGCAGTACTTC	CASSLSGQGASYEQYF
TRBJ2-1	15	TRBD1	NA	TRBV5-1	TGCGCCAGCAGCTCCGGGACAGGGTCAAACAATGAGCAGTTCTTC	CASSSGTGSNNEQFF
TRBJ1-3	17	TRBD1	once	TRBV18	TGTGCCAGCTCCCAATCCCGGGACAGGGGTTCTGGAAACACCATATATTTT	CASSQSRDRGSGNTIYF
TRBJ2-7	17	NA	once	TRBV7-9	TGTGCCAGCAGCCCCACCCCTAGGACAAAGAGCTCCTACGAGCAGTACTTC	CASSPTPRTKSSYEQYF
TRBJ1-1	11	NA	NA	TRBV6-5	TGTGCCAGCAGTACGGACAATGAAGCTTTCTTT	CASSTDNEAFF
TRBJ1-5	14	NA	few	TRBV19	TGTGCCAGTAGCTTCGGACAGCACTATCAGCCCCAGCATTTT	CASSFGQHYQPQHF
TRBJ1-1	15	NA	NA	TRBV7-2	TGTGCCAGCAGCTTAGGTTTAGCCTTGAACACTGAAGCTTTCTTT	CASSLGLALNTEAFF
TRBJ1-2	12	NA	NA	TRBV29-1	TGCAGCGTTGCCGGCCAGGGCCGGGGCTACACCTTC	CSVAGQGRGYTF
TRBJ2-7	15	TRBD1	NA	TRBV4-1	TGCGCCAGCAGCCAAGACTACAGGGGATCCTACGAGCAGTACTTC	CASSQDYRGSYEQYF
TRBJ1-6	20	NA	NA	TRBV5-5	TGTGCCAGCAGCTTGGCCGGCGGGACGGCAGAACACTCCTATAATTCACCCCTCCACTTT	CASSLAGGTAEHSYNSPLHF
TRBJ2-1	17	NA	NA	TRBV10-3	TGTGCCATCAGTGAGTCGGCAGGGTCTTTCTTTTACAATGAGCAGTTCTTC	CAISESAGSFFYNEQFF
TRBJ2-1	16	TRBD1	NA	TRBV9	TGTGCCAGCAGCGCCGACCGGGACAGGGGGGAGAATGAGCAGTTCTTC	CASSADRDRGENEQFF
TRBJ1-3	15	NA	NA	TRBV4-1	TGCGCCAGCAGCCGCCCCGACTTAGGAGGAAACACCATATATTTT	CASSRPDLGGNTIYF
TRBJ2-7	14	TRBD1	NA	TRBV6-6	TGTGCCAGCAGTATAGAGGACAGGAGCTACGAGCAGTACTTC	CASSIEDRSYEQYF
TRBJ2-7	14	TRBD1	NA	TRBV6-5	TGTGCCAGCAGTAACCGGGACAGTCCCTACGAGCAGTACTTC	CASSNRDSPYEQYF
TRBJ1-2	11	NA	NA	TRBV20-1	TGCAGTGCTACAGGCGCCTATGGCTACACCTTC	CSATGAYGYTF
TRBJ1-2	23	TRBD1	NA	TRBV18	TGTGCCAGCTCACCAGACAGGGTTCCGAAGTTCGCTGTGAAGTTCCGAAGTTCGTCTGGCTACACCTTC	CASSPDRVPKFAVKFRSSSGYTF
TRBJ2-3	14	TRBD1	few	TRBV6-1	TGTGCCAGCGGACAGGGGCCGGGCACAGATACGCAGTATTTT	CASGQGPGTDTQYF
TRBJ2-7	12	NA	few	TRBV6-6	TGTGCGAGCAGAGACACCCACTACGAGCAGTACTTC	CASRDTHYEQYF
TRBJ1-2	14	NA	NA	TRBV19	TGTGCCAGTAGCTTCCAGGGCCGAGCTGGCGGCTACACCTTC	CASSFQGRAGGYTF
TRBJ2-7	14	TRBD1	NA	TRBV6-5	TGTGCCAGCAAGGTAGGGACAGGGCCCTACGAGCAGTACTTC	CASKVGTGPYEQYF
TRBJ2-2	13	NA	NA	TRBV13	TGTGCCAGCAGCTTAGGCCTGACCGGGGAGCTGTTTTTT	CASSLGLTGELFF
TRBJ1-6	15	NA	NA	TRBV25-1	TGTGCCAGCAGTGAATCCGACCAGGAAGATTCACCCCTCCACTTT	CASSESDQEDSPLHF
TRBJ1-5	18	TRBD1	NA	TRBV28	TGTGCCAGCAGTTTCACACTCGCAGGGGGCTATAGCAATCAGCCCCAGCATTTT	CASSFTLAGGYSNQPQHF
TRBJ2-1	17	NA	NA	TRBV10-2	TGCGCCAGCAGTGGCCCACAGGGAACCCATTTTTGGAATGAGCAGTTCTTC	CASSGPQGTHFWNEQFF
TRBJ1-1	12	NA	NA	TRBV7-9	TGTGCCAGCAGCTTATTCCGGACTGAAGCTTTCTTT	CASSLFRTEAFF
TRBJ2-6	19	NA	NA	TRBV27	TGTGCCAGCGGCCGCCCTGAGGACAGTTTCCCCTCTGGGGCCAACGTCCTGACTTTC	CASGRPEDSFPSGANVLTF
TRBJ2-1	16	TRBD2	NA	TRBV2	TGTGCCAGCCAGACTAGCGGGCCCCTTTTTTTGAATGAGCAGTTCTTC	CASQTSGPLFLNEQFF
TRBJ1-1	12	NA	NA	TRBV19	TGTGCCAGTTCACCGAGACAGGTTGAAGCTTTCTTT	CASSPRQVEAFF
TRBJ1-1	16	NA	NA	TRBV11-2	TGTGCCAGCAGCCCCCCCGGTGACAGGTCAGACACTGAAGCTTTCTTT	CASSPPGDRSDTEAFF
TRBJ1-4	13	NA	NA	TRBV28	TGTGCCAGCTCGGGTGGGTGCGGCGAAAAACTGTTTTTT	CASSGGCGEKLFF
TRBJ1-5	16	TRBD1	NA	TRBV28	TGTGCCAGCAGTTTGGAGACAGGGATAAGGCCTGAGCCCCAGCATTTT	CASSLETGIRPEPQHF
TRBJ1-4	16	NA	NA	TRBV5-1	TGCGCCAGCAGCTCGGATCCGGGACACCGTAATGAAAAACTGTTTTTT	CASSSDPGHRNEKLFF
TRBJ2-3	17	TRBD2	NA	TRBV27	TGTGCCAGCAGTTTATCGTACGGCGGGGGGGGCACAGATACGCAGTATTTT	CASSLSYGGGGTDTQYF
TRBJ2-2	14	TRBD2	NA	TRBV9	TGTGCCAGCAGCGTTGGTCGGGGGGCCGGGGAGCTGTTTTTT	CASSVGRGAGELFF
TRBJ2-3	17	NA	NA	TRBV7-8	TGTGCCAGCAGCTTAAGTCCCGCAGGACAATTCACAGATACGCAGTATTTT	CASSLSPAGQFTDTQYF
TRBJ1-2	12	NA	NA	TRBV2	TGTGTCCAAAGGGAGGAGCTCTATGGCTACACCTTC	CVQREELYGYTF
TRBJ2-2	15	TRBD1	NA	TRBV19	TGTGCCAGTAACACCGGGACAGGGAGGACCGGGGAGCTGTTTTTT	CASNTGTGRTGELFF
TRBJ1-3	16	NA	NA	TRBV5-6	TGTGCCAGCAGCTCACGGGACACCGCCTCTGGAAACACCATATATTTT	CASSSRDTASGNTIYF
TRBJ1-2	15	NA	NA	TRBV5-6	TGTGCCAGCAGTTTTGGCCCCCGGGACAAGTATGGCTACACCTTC	CASSFGPRDKYGYTF
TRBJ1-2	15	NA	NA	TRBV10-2	TGCGCCAGCAGTGTGGCCACGGGCAGGGACTATGGCTACACCTTC	CASSVATGRDYGYTF
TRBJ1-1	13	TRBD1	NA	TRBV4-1	TGCGCCAGCAGCGAGGGGACAGCCACTGAAGCTTTCTTT	CASSEGTATEAFF
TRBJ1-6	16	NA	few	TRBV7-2	TGTGCCAGCAGCTTACTAAGGCGGCCCTATAATTCACCCCTCCACTTT	CASSLLRRPYNSPLHF
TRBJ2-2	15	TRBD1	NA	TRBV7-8	TGTGCCAGCAGGGTAGGACAGGGAAACACCGGGGAGCTGTTTTTT	CASRVGQGNTGELFF
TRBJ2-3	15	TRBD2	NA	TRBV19	TGTGCCAGTAGTCCTAGCGGGGGGGACGAAAATACGCAGTATTTT	CASSPSGGDENTQYF
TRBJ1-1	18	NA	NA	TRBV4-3	TGCGCCAGCAGCCCAAGTGTGAGTCATTTTAAGGGGGAAGGTGCAGCTTTCTTT	CASSPSVSHFKGEGAAFF
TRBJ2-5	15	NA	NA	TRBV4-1	TGCGCCAGCAGCCAAGACAGTCAGTTAAAAGAGACCCAGTACTTC	CASSQDSQLKETQYF
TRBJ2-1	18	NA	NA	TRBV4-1	TGCGCCAGCAGCCAAGATGTCTCGAACCTCGGCTCCTACAATGAGCAGTTCTTC	CASSQDVSNLGSYNEQFF